What follows are 7 T cell receptor beta chains derived from one specimen sequenced in a study of CD4 and CD8 cells across lung adenocarcinoma regions. TCRdb redid the calling of the PCR reads with MiXCR, one entry per CDR3 protein. The profile covers around 18,000 distinct CDR3 sequences, with more than 45% appearing a single time and 55% taken by the ten largest. Input material: CD8+ T cells from the center of a lung tumor. The receptors were gathered from a female donor with lung adenocarcinoma. The CD4 and CD8 labels of this study may be unreliable.

The chain carries TRBV20-1 and TRBJ2-7; D might be TRBD1 or TRBD2, each matching 5 bases. V was shortened by 1 base and J by 0 bases, with 10 bases between the two germline ends. The CDR3 is 14 amino acids. Germline V gene data show CDR1 as DFQATT and CDR2 as SNEGSKA (reference sequence). Here the CDR3 reads CSARGGPTSYEQYF. The CDR3 DNA sequence: TGCAGTGCTAGAGGGGGACCCACCTCCTACGAGCAGTACTTC.

J is TRBJ2-4 and V is TRBV20-1; TRBD1 is a possible D gene (5 bases). Germline CDR1 is DFQATT and CDR2 is SNEGSKA (reference sequence). The CDR3 runs 14 residues. Trimming removed 0 bases at V and 5 bases at J, with 11 bases between. The CDR3: CSARDVQEQNIQYF. DNA for the CDR3: TGCAGTGCTAGAGATGTACAGGAGCAAAACATTCAGTACTTC.

On this clonotype: One end of the junction fails to match germline, which may point to a read error. The V and J genes are TRBV12-3 or TRBV12-4 and TRBJ2-3; D is unresolved. The CDR3 loop spans 14 amino acids. CDR3 loop: CASSGWSGQDTQYF. In nucleotides, the CDR3 is TGTGCGAGCAGTGGTTGGAGTGGGCAAGATACGCAGTATTTT.

The gene calls are TRBV6-1 and TRBJ1-6; a weak D match, TRBD1 (6 bases). Looked up from germline, CDR1 is MNHNS and CDR2 is SASEGT. CDR3 length equals 15 residues. V was cut by 5 bases and J by 9 bases, with 17 bases left in between. Here the CDR3 DNA reads TGTGCCAGCAGTCGAGACAGGACGCTAAGTTCACCCCTCCACTTT. Protein product: CASSRDRTLSSPLHF.

The chain has TRBV6-1 and TRBJ2-3; a possible D gene is TRBD2 (5 bases). Germline CDR1 reads MNHNS; CDR2 reads SASEGT. Trimming removed 0 bases from V and 2 bases from J, with 15 bases in between. The CDR3 consists of 17 residues. The CDR3 DNA is TGTGCCAGCAGTGAAGCCGGCGGGCGCCCGGACACAGATACGCAGTATTTT. Translation gives CASSEAGGRPDTDTQYF.

V is TRBV7-2 and J is TRBJ2-1, with D uncertain. This CDR3 contains 15 residues. The germline V gene has CDR1 SGHTA and CDR2 FQGNSA. The germline V and J ends were trimmed by 7 bases and 1 base, with 14 bases remaining between them. Here the CDR3 reads CASTKALKSYNEQFF. The CDR3, as DNA: TGTGCCAGCACCAAGGCCCTTAAATCCTACAATGAGCAGTTCTTC.

The chain is built from TRBV9 and TRBJ2-1; 8 bases line up with TRBD2. Unmatched junction bases numbered 16, after V lost 1 base and J lost 1 base. The CDR3 is 20 amino acids. CDR1 and CDR2 from the germline V gene are SGDLS and YYNGEE. For the CDR3, the DNA is TGTGCCAGCAGCGTATCCCTGCCGCTAGCGGGTGAGGGGTCCTACAATGAGCAGTTCTTC. This translates into CASSVSLPLAGEGSYNEQFF.